Described below is a single TCR beta chain sequence and its context. This specimen comes from a study of blood T cell repertoires in COVID-19. Study in general: PBMCs, B-cell-depleted T cells, or T cells were the source of the cDNA or gDNA that made up the material.

Assignment of participants to cohorts was predicated upon participant-reported clinical history. Original processing methods: By means of reference gene primer amplification, nucleated cell counts were estimated. Here immunoSEQ multiplex PCR was the method, and the copy in TCRdb shows in-frame clones only, minus some. V and J calls and clone size come straight from that table; D and trimming were deduced from the DNA. The data show 200,000 or so clones, around 81% seen once. The clonotype was recovered from a man in his forties who had recovered from COVID-19. Sequencing was performed on PBMCs or T cells enriched from blood (not recorded which).

CDR3: CASSYSPGRTKETQYF. The CDR3 DNA follows: TGCGCCAGCAGCTACAGCCCGGGCAGGACAAAAGAGACCCAGTACTTC. This chain links TRBV4-1 with TRBJ2-5; tentatively, D is TRBD1 (5 bases). Germline V gene lookup returns CDR1 MGHRA and CDR2 YSYEKL. V lost 5 bases to trimming and J lost 3 bases, with 19 bases between them. The CDR3 is 16 residues long.